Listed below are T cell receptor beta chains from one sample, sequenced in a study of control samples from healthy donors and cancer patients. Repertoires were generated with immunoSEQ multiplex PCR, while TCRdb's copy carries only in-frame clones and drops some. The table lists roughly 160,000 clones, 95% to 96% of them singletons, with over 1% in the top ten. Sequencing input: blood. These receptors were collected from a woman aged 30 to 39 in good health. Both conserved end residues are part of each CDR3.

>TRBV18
CASSPDRSYGYTF
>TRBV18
CASSPRGPYAYNEQFF
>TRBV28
CASSFRTSGIGAEQYF
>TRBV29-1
CSVGRTNTEAFF
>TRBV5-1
CASSVDRYYGYTF
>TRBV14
CASSQDAGSTDTQYF
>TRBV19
CASSPGQGDQPQHF
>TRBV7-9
CASSENTGVTEAFF
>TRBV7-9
CASSLVDWWGYTF
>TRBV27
CASSLGRGRGREQFF
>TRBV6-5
CASSSTGAPGEAFF
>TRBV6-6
CASNHQGGITDTQYF
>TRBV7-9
CASSLGPGWGYTF
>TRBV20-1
CSASGFEVNNEQFF
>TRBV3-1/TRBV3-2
CASSQEAANRGRSYEQYF
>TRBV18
CASSEGTLNYGYTF
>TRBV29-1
CSVRGGTEQYF
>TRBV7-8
CASSLARGGLGNEQFF
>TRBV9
CASSFGTANTEAFF
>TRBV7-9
CASSNRTRSSYNSPLHF
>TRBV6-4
CASSDKASGGNEQFF
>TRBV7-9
CASSLRGYQETQYF
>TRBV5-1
CASSLGGRDTQYF
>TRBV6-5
CASHRGGAEAFF